This is a list of T cell receptor beta chains from one sample in a study of T cell responses to AZD1222 COVID-19 vaccine. Here immunoSEQ multiplex PCR was the method, and the copy in TCRdb shows in-frame clones only, minus some. This repertoire shows under 150,000 clones, approximately 93% found once; its top ten account for about 3%. The source was peripheral blood, collected on day 0 of AZD1222 vaccination. The receptors here all came from an adult in good health. Each CDR3 is given with its conserved first and last residue. The order of the fields is D gene, J gene, V gene, CDR3 length, clone size, CDR3 DNA, CDR3 protein. D genes are given only for firm matches. Some rows mark clone size as missing; the rest say once, few, many or name a class of expanded clone.

D gene: -
J gene: TRBJ2-3
V gene: TRBV5-1
CDR3 length: 15
clone size: -
CDR3 DNA: TGCGCCAGCAGCTTGGCCCCGGGAAGCACAGATACGCAGTATTTT
CDR3 protein: CASSLAPGSTDTQYF

D gene: -
J gene: TRBJ2-7
V gene: TRBV6-6
CDR3 length: 13
clone size: -
CDR3 DNA: TGTGCCAGCAGTTACTCGACAGTTCACGAGCAGTACTTC
CDR3 protein: CASSYSTVHEQYF

D gene: -
J gene: TRBJ1-4
V gene: TRBV21-1
CDR3 length: 17
clone size: -
CDR3 DNA: TGTGCCAGCAATAAGCGGACAGCCACCCCCGGGATAGGAAAACTGTTTTTT
CDR3 protein: CASNKRTATPGIGKLFF

D gene: -
J gene: TRBJ1-1
V gene: TRBV7-9
CDR3 length: 13
clone size: -
CDR3 DNA: TGTGCCAGCAGCTGGGTTCAGGGGACTGAAGCTTTCTTT
CDR3 protein: CASSWVQGTEAFF

D gene: TRBD1
J gene: TRBJ2-1
V gene: TRBV3-1/TRBV3-2
CDR3 length: 15
clone size: once
CDR3 DNA: TGTGCCAGCAGCCTGCCAGGGGGAACCTACAATGAGCAGTTCTTC
CDR3 protein: CASSLPGGTYNEQFF

D gene: TRBD1
J gene: TRBJ2-7
V gene: TRBV6-5
CDR3 length: 13
clone size: -
CDR3 DNA: TGTGCCAGCGGGGCAGGGGGCTCCTACGAGCAGTACTTC
CDR3 protein: CASGAGGSYEQYF

D gene: -
J gene: TRBJ1-1
V gene: TRBV6-5
CDR3 length: 14
clone size: -
CDR3 DNA: TGTGCCAGCAGTTACCTCCTACCGAACACTGAAGCTTTCTTT
CDR3 protein: CASSYLLPNTEAFF

D gene: TRBD1
J gene: TRBJ1-4
V gene: TRBV11-3
CDR3 length: 13
clone size: -
CDR3 DNA: TGTGCCAGCAGCGACAGGGGAGGAGAAAAACTGTTTTTT
CDR3 protein: CASSDRGGEKLFF

D gene: -
J gene: TRBJ2-1
V gene: TRBV11-2
CDR3 length: 16
clone size: -
CDR3 DNA: TGTGCCAGCAGCTCTAACCTCATAAAGAATGGAAATGAGCAGTTCTTC
CDR3 protein: CASSSNLIKNGNEQFF

D gene: -
J gene: TRBJ1-1
V gene: TRBV19
CDR3 length: 14
clone size: -
CDR3 DNA: TGTGCCAGTTACCTAGGGGGGACGAGTACTGAAGCTTTCTTT
CDR3 protein: CASYLGGTSTEAFF

D gene: -
J gene: TRBJ2-2
V gene: TRBV6-5
CDR3 length: 14
clone size: -
CDR3 DNA: TGTGCCAGCAGCCTAACCGGGAATGGCGGGGAGCTGTTTTTT
CDR3 protein: CASSLTGNGGELFF

D gene: -
J gene: TRBJ1-1
V gene: TRBV3-1/TRBV3-2
CDR3 length: 14
clone size: -
CDR3 DNA: TGTGCCAGCAGCCAATTCAGGGTAAAAACTGAAGCTTTCTTT
CDR3 protein: CASSQFRVKTEAFF

D gene: TRBD1
J gene: TRBJ1-1
V gene: TRBV6-2/TRBV6-3
CDR3 length: 17
clone size: -
CDR3 DNA: TGTGCCAGCAGCCGCCCGACAGGGGGCGTCTCTACTTCTGAAGCTTTCTTT
CDR3 protein: CASSRPTGGVSTSEAFF

D gene: -
J gene: TRBJ1-1
V gene: TRBV5-4
CDR3 length: 14
clone size: -
CDR3 DNA: TGTGCCAGCAGCTTGGTCGGCGAGGGGACTGAAGCTTTCTTT
CDR3 protein: CASSLVGEGTEAFF

D gene: -
J gene: TRBJ1-5
V gene: TRBV4-2
CDR3 length: 16
clone size: once
CDR3 DNA: TGTGCCAGCAGCCAAGGGCTAGGGGCGAACGATCAGCCCCAGCATTTT
CDR3 protein: CASSQGLGANDQPQHF

D gene: -
J gene: TRBJ2-7
V gene: TRBV6-5
CDR3 length: 12
clone size: -
CDR3 DNA: TGTGCCAGCAGTTTTACAGGGTTCGAGCAGTACTTC
CDR3 protein: CASSFTGFEQYF

D gene: -
J gene: TRBJ1-1
V gene: TRBV5-1
CDR3 length: 14
clone size: once
CDR3 DNA: TGCGCCAGCAGCTTGTCAGGTTCGAACACTGAAGCTTTCTTT
CDR3 protein: CASSLSGSNTEAFF

D gene: -
J gene: TRBJ1-2
V gene: TRBV27
CDR3 length: 13
clone size: -
CDR3 DNA: TGTGCCAGCAGTTCACGGACAGCTTATGGCTACACCTTC
CDR3 protein: CASSSRTAYGYTF

D gene: -
J gene: TRBJ2-3
V gene: TRBV5-1
CDR3 length: 16
clone size: -
CDR3 DNA: TGCGCCAGCAGCTCGGACGCAGTGTACCCAACAGATACGCAGTATTTT
CDR3 protein: CASSSDAVYPTDTQYF

D gene: -
J gene: TRBJ1-2
V gene: TRBV20-1
CDR3 length: 12
clone size: -
CDR3 DNA: TGCAGTGCTAGTCCTGACCACTGGGGCTACACCTTC
CDR3 protein: CSASPDHWGYTF